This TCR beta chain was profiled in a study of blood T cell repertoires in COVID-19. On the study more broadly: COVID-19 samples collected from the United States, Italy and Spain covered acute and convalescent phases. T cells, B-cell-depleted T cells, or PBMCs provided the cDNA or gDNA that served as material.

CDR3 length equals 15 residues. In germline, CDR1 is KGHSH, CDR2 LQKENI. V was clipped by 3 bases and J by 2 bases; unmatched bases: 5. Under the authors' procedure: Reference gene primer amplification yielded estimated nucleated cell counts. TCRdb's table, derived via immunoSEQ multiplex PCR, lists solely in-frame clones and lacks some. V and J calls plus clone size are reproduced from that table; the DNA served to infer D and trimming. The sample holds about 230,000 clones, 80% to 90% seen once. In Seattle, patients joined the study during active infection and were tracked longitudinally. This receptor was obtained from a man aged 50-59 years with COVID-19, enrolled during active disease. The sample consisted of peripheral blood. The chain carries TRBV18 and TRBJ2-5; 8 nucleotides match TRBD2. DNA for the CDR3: TGTGCCAGCTCACCTAAACTAGCGGAGCAAGAGACCCAGTACTTC. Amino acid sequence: CASSPKLAEQETQYF. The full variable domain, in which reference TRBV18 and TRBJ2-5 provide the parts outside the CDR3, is NAGVMQNPRHLVRRRGQEARLRCSPMKGHSHVYWYRQLPEEGLKFMVYLQKENIIDESGMPKERFSAEFPKEGPSILRIQQVVRGDSAAYFCASSPKLAEQETQYFGPGTRLLVL.